The 18 T cell receptor beta chains below all came from one sample that was sequenced in a study of cytomegalovirus exposure and HLA in healthy donors. Generated by immunoSEQ multiplex PCR, the TCRdb table keeps only in-frame clones and is missing some. The sample includes about 250,000 clones, roughly 84% of them seen just once. The sample taken for sequencing was PBMCs. The receptors shown here come from a man younger than 35 in good health and CMV-seropositive.

The chain employs TRBV19 and TRBJ1-5; possibly TRBD1 for D (5 bases). V gave up 4 bases and J gave up 2 bases, with 18 bases separating them. CDR1 and CDR2 from the germline V gene are LNHDA and SQIVND (reference sequence). The CDR3 spans 17 residues. The CDR3: CASSTGPPWGGNQPQHF. In nucleotides, the CDR3 is TGTGCCAGTAGTACCGGGCCTCCCTGGGGCGGCAATCAGCCCCAGCATTTT.

This chain connects TRBV4-1 to TRBJ1-2; 7 nucleotides agree with TRBD1. The CDR3 is 13 residues long. CDR1 is MGHRA and CDR2 is YSYEKL in the germline V gene. J lost 8 bases, V lost 2 bases, and 5 bases had no gene match. The CDR3 DNA sequence: TGCGCCAGCAGCCAACCGGGACAGAGGGGCTACACCTTC. Its protein is CASSQPGQRGYTF.

This chain uses TRBV5-1 with TRBJ2-3; 10 bases align to TRBD2. The CDR3 sequence is 15 residues long. The trim removed 2 bases at V and 4 bases at J, leaving 4 bases unmatched. The germline CDR1 and CDR2 sequences are SGHRS and YFSETQ. The CDR3 loop is CASSLAGGSPDTQYF. The DNA for the CDR3 is TGCGCCAGCAGCTTAGCGGGAGGGAGTCCAGATACGCAGTATTTT.

The chain couples TRBV27 to TRBJ2-1; D call uncertain. The CDR3 sequence is 13 residues long. V dropped 3 bases and J dropped 6 bases, with 9 bases sitting between them. Per germline, CDR1 MNHEY and CDR2 SMNVEV (reference sequence). DNA for the CDR3: TGTGCCAGCAGTTTCGGCACTTTCAATGAGCAGTTCTTC. Encoded protein: CASSFGTFNEQFF.

V gene TRBV19 combines with J gene TRBJ2-6; D is possibly TRBD2 (6 bases). V was trimmed by 6 bases and J by 4 bases, leaving 19 bases between them. Germline V CDR1 and CDR2: LNHDA, SQIVND (reference sequence). The CDR3 is 17 residues long. This chain's CDR3 is CASSGTALLRGANVLTF. Here the CDR3 DNA reads TGTGCCAGTAGCGGGACTGCCCTTCTTCGGGGGGCCAACGTCCTGACTTTC.

The chain uses TRBV30 and TRBJ2-2, with D uncertain. Trimming removed 0 bases from V and 7 bases from J, with 9 bases in between. In germline, CDR1 is GTSNPN, CDR2 SVGIG (reference sequence). This CDR3 has 13 residues. The CDR3 is CAWSVMDGGELFF. For the CDR3, the DNA is TGTGCCTGGAGTGTGATGGACGGCGGGGAGCTGTTTTTT.

CDR3 protein: CASVAGTSYEQYF. DNA for the CDR3: TGTGCCAGCGTAGCGGGGACATCCTACGAGCAGTACTTC. This rearrangement joins TRBV2 to TRBJ2-7, with 8 nucleotides matching TRBD2. Germline-derived CDR1 and CDR2 are SNHLY and FYNNEI. Unmatched junction bases numbered 4, after V lost 8 bases and J lost 1 base. The CDR3 totals 13 residues.

V gene TRBV7-2 combines with J gene TRBJ2-2; TRBD2 aligns across 9 bases. Unmatched junction bases numbered 10, after V lost 5 bases and J lost 3 bases. This CDR3 region has 17 residues. CDR1 and CDR2 from the germline V gene are SGHTA and FQGNSA. CDR3 protein: CASSVTSGTIYTGELFF. CDR3 DNA: TGTGCCAGCAGCGTGACTAGCGGCACCATATACACCGGGGAGCTGTTTTTT.

Only one count was recorded for this clone. This sequence joins TRBV30 and TRBJ2-3; 8 nucleotides match TRBD2. This CDR3 has 18 amino acids. Trimming removed 0 bases from V and 2 bases from J; junction bases left unmatched: 13. CDR1 is GTSNPN, CDR2 SVGIG, per germline (reference sequence). Here the CDR3 reads CAWSVSVFSGAITDTQYF. The CDR3 bases are TGTGCCTGGAGTGTAAGTGTGTTTAGCGGGGCGATCACAGATACGCAGTATTTT.

This clone was counted once. The chain is built from TRBV5-1 and TRBJ1-1; unclear D gene. Per germline, CDR1 SGHRS and CDR2 YFSETQ. The ends were cut back, 6 bases at V and 1 base at J, with 10 bases in the middle. This CDR3 contains 13 residues. CDR3: CASTREANTEAFF. The CDR3 coding sequence is TGCGCCAGCACCCGGGAAGCGAACACTGAAGCTTTCTTT.

This chain links TRBV29-1 with TRBJ2-3; 12 bases line up with TRBD2. V lost 0 bases to trimming and J lost 3 bases; unmatched junction nucleotides: 1. CDR3 length: 15 residues. Germline CDR1 SQVTM, CDR2 ANQGSEA. The CDR3 nucleotides are TGCAGCGTTGAAGAGGGACTAGCGGGTACAGATACGCAGTATTTT. The encoded protein is CSVEEGLAGTDTQYF.

V and J are TRBV28 and TRBJ2-3; D remains ambiguous. The CDR3 spans 16 residues. The germline V gene has CDR1 MDHEN and CDR2 SYDVKM. The V end lost 5 bases, the J end lost 2 bases, and 17 bases lay between the germline ends. CDR3 protein: CASSDGSGPLTDTQYF. CDR3 bases: TGTGCCAGCAGTGACGGTTCTGGACCCCTCACAGATACGCAGTATTTT.

V is TRBV15 and J is TRBJ1-2; 7 bases line up with TRBD1. CDR3 size: 15 residues. Germline CDR1 is LNHNV and CDR2 is YYDKDF (reference sequence). Germline trimming cut 1 base from V and 4 bases from J; bases unmatched to any gene: 6. CDR3 nucleotide sequence: TGTGCCACCAGCAGAGGCAGGGGGGCGACCTATGGCTACACCTTC. Its translation: CATSRGRGATYGYTF.

V and J are TRBV5-1 and TRBJ2-7; tentative D call: TRBD1 (5 bases). The CDR3 runs 14 residues. The V and J ends lost 6 bases and 7 bases respectively, with 20 bases between them. Germline V gene data show CDR1 as SGHRS and CDR2 as YFSETQ. CDR3 residues: CASTMQGSTREQYF. Here the CDR3 DNA reads TGCGCCAGCACGATGCAGGGTTCTACGAGGGAGCAGTACTTC. The whole variable domain, remainder taken from reference TRBV5-1 and TRBJ2-7, is KAGVTQTPRYLIKTRGQQVTLSCSPISGHRSVSWYQQTPGQGLQFLFEYFSETQRNKGNFPGRFSGRQFSNSRSEMNVSTLELGDSALYLCASTMQGSTREQYFGPGTRLTVT.

The rearrangement joins TRBV6-6 to TRBJ1-2; D call uncertain. Germline-derived CDR1 and CDR2 are MNHNY and SVGAGI (reference sequence). The CDR3 totals 12 residues. The V and J ends lost 6 bases and 0 bases respectively, with 5 bases between them. The CDR3 coding sequence is TGTGCCAGCAGGATTACTAACTATGGCTACACCTTC. Its protein product is CASRITNYGYTF.

The chain couples TRBV2 to TRBJ2-3, with 11 bases aligning to TRBD2. V shed 4 bases and J 3 bases; nucleotides not matched to a gene: 6. Germline CDR1 and CDR2: SNHLY and FYNNEI. This CDR3 has 16 residues. CDR3 nucleotide sequence: TGTGCCAGCAGTGCCACCCTAGCGGGAGGAACAGATACGCAGTATTTT. This encodes CASSATLAGGTDTQYF.

The rearrangement links TRBV6-1 to TRBJ2-7, with TRBD2 matching 8 bases. Trimming at V came to 6 bases and at J to 2 bases, leaving 9 bases not matched to a gene. Germline CDR1 reads MNHNS; CDR2 reads SASEGT. This CDR3 contains 15 residues. CDR3 sequence (DNA): TGTGCCAGCAGACAGGGACTAGATTTAACCTACGAGCAGTACTTC. This translates into CASRQGLDLTYEQYF.

The gene calls are TRBV7-8 and TRBJ1-2; TRBD1 agrees at 7 bases. Germline values: CDR1 SGHVS, CDR2 FQNEAQ. V lost 5 bases to trimming and J lost 6 bases; unmatched junction nucleotides: 12. This CDR3 region has 15 residues. The CDR3: CASSPRAATGDGYTF. DNA of the CDR3: TGTGCCAGCAGCCCCCGGGCGGCCACAGGGGATGGCTACACCTTC.